The next 10 T cell receptor beta chains were all read from a single sample in a study of T-cell reconstitution after alpha-beta-depleted transplantation in children. Using unique molecular identifiers, the investigators prepared the TCRbeta library. TCRdb ran MiXCR on the PCR reads and lists one entry per CDR3 protein. The sample includes around 600,000 distinct CDR3 sequences, more than 9% of them seen just once. The specimen was PBMCs from the stem cell graft donor, collected from the stem cell graft. The receptors here all came from a human donor who donated a stem cell graft to a child with acute myeloid leukemia.

Ten or more counts support this clonotype. The V call is TRBV5-6, the J call TRBJ1-1; D gene ambiguous. Germline V lookup: CDR1 SGHDT, CDR2 YYEEEE. Trimming took off 2 bases at V and 9 bases at J, with 2 bases between the two ends. The CDR3 is made up of 9 amino acids. In nucleotides, the CDR3 is TGTGCCAGCAGCTTAAAAGCTTTCTTT. Protein product: CASSLKAFF.

The table lists this clonotype with a few counts. This chain uses TRBV15 with TRBJ1-4, with 10 bases matching TRBD1. From germline, CDR1 is LNHNV and CDR2 YYDKDF (reference sequence). There are 14 residues in the CDR3. The V and J ends lost 3 bases and 7 bases, in that order; junction bases with no gene match: 2. The CDR3 nucleotides are TGTGCCACCAGCAGGACAGGGGGCATTGAAAAACTGTTTTTT. Translation: CATSRTGGIEKLFF.

The rearrangement uses TRBV12-5 and TRBJ2-7, with 11 nucleotides matching TRBD1. The CDR3 is 14 amino acids. Germline V gene lookup returns CDR1 LGHNT and CDR2 FRNRAP. V lost 7 bases to trimming and J lost 5 bases; unmatched junction nucleotides: 7. CDR3 bases: TGTGCTAGTGCCTGGGACAGGGGGGACCACGAGCAGTACTTC. As protein: CASAWDRGDHEQYF.

This clonotype turned up a few times. V and J are TRBV5-4 and TRBJ2-2; D gene uncertain. From germline, CDR1 is SGHNT and CDR2 YYREEE (reference sequence). CDR3 size: 15 residues. V lost 4 bases, J lost 0 bases, and 10 bases lay in between. The DNA for the CDR3 is TGTGCCAGCAGCGCGACAAGCCCGAACACCGGGGAGCTGTTTTTT. Its translation: CASSATSPNTGELFF.

The chain has TRBV3-1 and TRBJ1-5; D gene ambiguous. The CDR3 consists of 15 residues. V gave up 0 bases and J gave up 1 base, with 7 bases separating them. Germline assignment: CDR1 LGHDT and CDR2 YNNKEL (reference sequence). The CDR3: CASSQDRRSNQPQHF. CDR3 DNA sequence: TGTGCCAGCAGCCAAGATAGGAGGAGCAATCAGCCCCAGCATTTT.

The chain links TRBV29-1 to TRBJ2-3; the D is unclear. Germline V CDR1 and CDR2: SQVTM, ANQGSEA. V lost 7 bases to trimming and J lost 1 base, with 9 bases between them. This CDR3 contains 12 residues. As DNA, the CDR3 is TGCAGCGCTGGAAAAGGCACAGATACGCAGTATTTT. Its protein is CSAGKGTDTQYF.

A few counts support this clonotype. The chain carries TRBV20-1 and TRBJ2-1, with 12 positions matching TRBD2. This CDR3 is 16 amino acids long. Germline-derived CDR1 and CDR2 are DFQATT and SNEGSKA (reference sequence). The CDR3 DNA follows: TGCAGGGCCGGGACTAGCGGGTCGAGCTCCTACAATGAGCAGTTCTTC. This sequence encodes CRAGTSGSSSYNEQFF.

In this sample, this clonotype turned up a few times. DNA of the CDR3: TGTGCCAGCTCACCACTGTCTAGCGGGAGGGATGAGCAGTTCTTC. The encoded protein is CASSPLSSGRDEQFF. The rearrangement uses TRBV18 and TRBJ2-1; 12 bases fit TRBD2. J gave up 8 bases and V 1 base, and 3 bases lay outside the gene matches. The CDR3 loop spans 15 amino acids. Germline CDR1 and CDR2: KGHSH and LQKENI.

The chain recombines TRBV7-9 with TRBJ2-7; the D gene could be TRBD1 or TRBD2 (6 bases each). V was trimmed by 5 bases and J by 4 bases, leaving 21 bases between them. This CDR3 is 16 amino acids long. Germline loops: CDR1 SEHNR, CDR2 FQNEAQ (reference sequence). In nucleotides, the CDR3 is TGTGCCAGCAGCGTCAGTACGGGGGCCGCGCGTTACGAGCAGTACTTC. Its protein product is CASSVSTGAARYEQYF.

The rearrangement links TRBV20-1 to TRBJ2-1; D may be TRBD1 or TRBD2 (5 bases each). The germline gives CDR1 DFQATT, CDR2 SNEGSKA (reference sequence). CDR3 length: 15 amino acids. The V and J ends lost 0 bases and 9 bases respectively, with 18 bases between them. The CDR3 region is CSARDRGPGGGEQFF. CDR3 in DNA: TGCAGTGCTAGAGATAGGGGCCCGGGTGGGGGTGAGCAGTTCTTC.